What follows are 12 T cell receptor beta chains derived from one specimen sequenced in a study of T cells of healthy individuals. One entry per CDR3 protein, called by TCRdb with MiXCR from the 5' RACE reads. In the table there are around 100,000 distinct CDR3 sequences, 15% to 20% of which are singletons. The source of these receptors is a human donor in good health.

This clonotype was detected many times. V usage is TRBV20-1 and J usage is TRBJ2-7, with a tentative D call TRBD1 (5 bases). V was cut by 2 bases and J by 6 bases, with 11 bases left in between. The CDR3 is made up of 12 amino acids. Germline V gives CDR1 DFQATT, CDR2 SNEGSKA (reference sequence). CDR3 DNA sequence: TGCAGTGCTAGAAGGGGCAGGGCCGAGCAGTACTTC. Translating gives CSARRGRAEQYF.

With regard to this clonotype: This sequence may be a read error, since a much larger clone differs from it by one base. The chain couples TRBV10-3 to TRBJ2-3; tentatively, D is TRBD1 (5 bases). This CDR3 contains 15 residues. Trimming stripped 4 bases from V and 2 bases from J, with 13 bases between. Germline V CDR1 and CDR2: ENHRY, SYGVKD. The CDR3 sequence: CAISVAQAHTDTQYF. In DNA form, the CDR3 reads TGTGCCATCAGTGTCGCACAGGCCCACACAGATACGCAGTATTTT.

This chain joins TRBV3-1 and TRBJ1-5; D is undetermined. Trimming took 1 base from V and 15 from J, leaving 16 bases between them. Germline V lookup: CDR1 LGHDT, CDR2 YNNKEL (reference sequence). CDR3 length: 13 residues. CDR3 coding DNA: TGTGCCAGCAGCCAAGGAAGAGGGAACCCTGGGCATTTT. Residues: CASSQGRGNPGHF.

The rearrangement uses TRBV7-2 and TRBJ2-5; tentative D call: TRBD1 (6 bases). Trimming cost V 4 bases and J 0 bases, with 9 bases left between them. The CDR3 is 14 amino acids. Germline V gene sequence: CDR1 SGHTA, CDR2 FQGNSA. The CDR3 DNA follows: TGTGCCAGCAGCTCGGACAGATACCAAGAGACCCAGTACTTC. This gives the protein CASSSDRYQETQYF.

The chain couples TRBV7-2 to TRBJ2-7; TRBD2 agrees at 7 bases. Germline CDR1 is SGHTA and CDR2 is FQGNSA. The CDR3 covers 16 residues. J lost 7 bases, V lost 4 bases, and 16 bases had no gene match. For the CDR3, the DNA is TGTGCCAGCAGCTCGGAGGTTATGGCGGGAGCGGGGGAGCAGTACTTC. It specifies CASSSEVMAGAGEQYF. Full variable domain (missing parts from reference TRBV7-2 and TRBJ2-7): GAGVSQSPSNKVTEKGKDVELRCDPISGHTALYWYRQSLGQGLEFLIYFQGNSAPDKSGLPSDRFSAERTGGSVSTLTIQRTQQEDSAVYLCASSSEVMAGAGEQYFGPGTRLTVT.

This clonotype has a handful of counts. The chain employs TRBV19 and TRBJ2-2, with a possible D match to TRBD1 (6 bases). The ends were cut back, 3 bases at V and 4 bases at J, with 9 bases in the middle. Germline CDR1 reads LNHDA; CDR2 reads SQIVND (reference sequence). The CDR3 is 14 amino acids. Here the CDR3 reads CASSITGPTGELFF. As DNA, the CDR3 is TGTGCCAGTAGTATCACAGGGCCCACCGGGGAGCTGTTTTTT.

As DNA, the CDR3 is TGCAGCGTTGTGCGACAGGGCAAAGAGACCCAGTACTTC. Amino acid sequence: CSVVRQGKETQYF. The chain couples TRBV29-1 to TRBJ2-5; the match to TRBD1 covers 7 bases. Germline trimming cut 4 bases from V and 3 bases from J; bases unmatched to any gene: 5. CDR3 length: 13 residues. Per germline, CDR1 SQVTM and CDR2 ANQGSEA.

For the CDR3, the DNA is TGTGCCAGCAGCCGCCCCATGGGTCAGCCCCAGCATTTT. Protein: CASSRPMGQPQHF. The rearrangement links TRBV28 to TRBJ1-5; no reliable D call. Germline values: CDR1 MDHEN, CDR2 SYDVKM. The CDR3 is 13 residues long. The V end lost 6 bases, the J end lost 6 bases, and 12 bases lay between the germline ends.

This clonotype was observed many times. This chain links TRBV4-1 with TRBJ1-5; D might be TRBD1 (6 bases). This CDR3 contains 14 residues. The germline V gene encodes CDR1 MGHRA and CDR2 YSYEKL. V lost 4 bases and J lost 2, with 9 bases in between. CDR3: CASSPEGGNQPQHF. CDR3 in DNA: TGCGCCAGCAGCCCGGAGGGGGGCAATCAGCCCCAGCATTTT.

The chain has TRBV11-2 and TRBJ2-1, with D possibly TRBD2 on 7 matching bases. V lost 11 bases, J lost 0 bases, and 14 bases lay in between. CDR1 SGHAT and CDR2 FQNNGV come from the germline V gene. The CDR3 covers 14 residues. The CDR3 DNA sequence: TGTGCCTTCCAAGGGGGGGGCTCCTACAATGAGCAGTTCTTC. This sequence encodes CAFQGGGSYNEQFF. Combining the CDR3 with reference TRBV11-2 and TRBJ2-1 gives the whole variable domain EAGVAQSPRYKIIEKRQSVAFWCNPISGHATLYWYQQILGQGPKLLIQFQNNGVVDDSQLPKDRFSAERLKGVDSTLKIQPAKLEDSAVYLCAFQGGGSYNEQFFGPGTRLTVL.

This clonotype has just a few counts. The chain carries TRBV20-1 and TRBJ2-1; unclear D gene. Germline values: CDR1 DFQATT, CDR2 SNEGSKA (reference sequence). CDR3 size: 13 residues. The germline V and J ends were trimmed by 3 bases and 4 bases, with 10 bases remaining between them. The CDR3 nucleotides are TGCAGTGCTAGGTATGGGCCTTACAATGAGCAGTTCTTC. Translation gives CSARYGPYNEQFF.

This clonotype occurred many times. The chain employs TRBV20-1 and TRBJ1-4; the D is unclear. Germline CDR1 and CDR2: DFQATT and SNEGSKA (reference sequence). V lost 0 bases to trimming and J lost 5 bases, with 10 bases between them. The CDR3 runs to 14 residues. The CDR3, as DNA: TGCAGTGCTAGAGAGGGGTCAGAAAATGAAAAACTGTTTTTT. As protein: CSAREGSENEKLFF.